The next 13 T cell receptor beta chains were all read from a single sample in a study of identical twins. TCRdb fed the 5' RACE reads into MiXCR, producing one record per CDR3 protein. Found here are over 600,000 distinct CDR3 sequences, 21% of them singletons; the top ten hold 4% to 5.5%. These data are also associated with another study on T cells expressing NK-cell markers.

The source material was PBMCs. These receptor sequences come from a woman younger than 35 in good health.

The chain couples TRBV12-3 or TRBV12-4 to TRBJ2-7; weak D call: TRBD1 (5 bases). Trimming removed 5 bases at V and 3 bases at J, with 11 bases between. This CDR3 comprises 13 residues. The CDR3 spells CASSPTVFYEQYF. CDR3 bases: TGTGCCAGCAGTCCGACAGTTTTCTACGAGCAGTACTTC.

In its sample, this clonotype was seen a few times. This sequence joins TRBV5-1 and TRBJ2-5, with TRBD1 matching over 7 bases. Germline V CDR1 and CDR2: SGHRS, YFSETQ. This CDR3 is 15 amino acids long. The V gene end was trimmed by 4 bases and the J gene end by 5 bases; junction bases not matched to a gene: 11. The CDR3 reads CASSLTGDLAETQYF. As DNA, the CDR3 is TGCGCCAGCAGCCTCACAGGGGATCTTGCTGAGACCCAGTACTTC.

J is TRBJ2-1 and V is TRBV4-3, with 11 bases matching TRBD2. This CDR3 has 14 residues. Germline V gives CDR1 LGHNA, CDR2 YSLEER. The V gene end was trimmed by 6 bases and the J gene end by 5 bases; junction bases not matched to a gene: 3. CDR3 nucleotide sequence: TGCGCCAGCAGTACGGGACTAGCGGACAATGAGCAGTTCTTC. As protein: CASSTGLADNEQFF.

V usage is TRBV20-1 and J usage is TRBJ1-4; no definite D call. The CDR3 has 13 residues. Germline V lookup: CDR1 DFQATT, CDR2 SNEGSKA (reference sequence). The V gene lost 4 bases and the J gene lost 0 bases, with 6 bases spanning the gap. The CDR3 DNA is TGCAGTGCTACTAGTTCAACTAATGAAAAACTGTTTTTT. It is translated as CSATSSTNEKLFF.

The chain couples TRBV5-6 to TRBJ2-1; no firm D call. The V end was cut by 0 bases, the J end by 5 bases, with 9 bases between. Germline V gene data show CDR1 as SGHDT and CDR2 as YYEEEE. The CDR3 loop spans 14 amino acids. In nucleotides, the CDR3 is TGTGCCAGCAGCTTGGGTCCCCCCAACAATGAGCAGTTCTTC. Translating gives CASSLGPPNNEQFF.

The rearrangement uses TRBV12-3 or TRBV12-4 and TRBJ2-1; 9 positions agree with TRBD2. CDR3 length equals 15 residues. The ends lost 5 bases at V and 4 bases at J; junction bases unmatched: 6. The CDR3 protein is CASSPGLAQYNEQFF. CDR3 coding DNA: TGTGCCAGCAGTCCCGGACTAGCGCAGTACAATGAGCAGTTCTTC.

The chain couples TRBV20-1 to TRBJ2-1; TRBD2 aligns across 12 bases. The CDR3 is made up of 13 amino acids. From germline, CDR1 is DFQATT and CDR2 SNEGSKA (reference sequence). The trim removed 5 bases at V and 8 bases at J, leaving 4 bases unmatched. The CDR3 bases are TGCAGTGCTGGGACTAGCGGGTTGCATGAGCAGTTCTTC. Translation: CSAGTSGLHEQFF.

This clonotype was observed a few times. The rearrangement links TRBV9 to TRBJ1-4; D remains ambiguous. Germline CDR1 is SGDLS and CDR2 is YYNGEE. This CDR3 has 15 residues. V lost 4 bases to trimming and J lost 2 bases, with 12 bases between them. The CDR3 protein is CASSSSGGTNEKLFF. For the CDR3, the DNA is TGTGCCAGCAGCTCCAGTGGAGGGACTAATGAAAAACTGTTTTTT.

Here the CDR3 DNA reads TGTGCCAGCAGCTTAGGTTCGGGAGGGAGGGAGACCCAGTACTTC. Residues: CASSLGSGGRETQYF. The gene calls are TRBV7-2 and TRBJ2-5, with TRBD2 matching 8 bases. Unmatched junction bases numbered 6, after V lost 1 base and J lost 5 bases. This CDR3 region has 15 residues. Germline V gene data show CDR1 as SGHTA and CDR2 as FQGNSA.

The chain carries TRBV6-5 and TRBJ2-5, with D unresolved. CDR3 length: 13 residues. The germline V and J ends were trimmed by 2 bases and 5 bases, with 9 bases remaining between them. CDR1 is MNHEY, CDR2 SVGAGI, per germline. The DNA of the CDR3 is TGTGCCAGCAGTTACACGAATGTCGAGACCCAGTACTTC. Protein sequence: CASSYTNVETQYF.

This sequence joins TRBV7-9 and TRBJ2-7; unclear D gene. V lost 1 base, J lost 2 bases, and 12 bases lay in between. The germline CDR1 and CDR2 sequences are SEHNR and FQNEAQ (reference sequence). The CDR3 totals 15 residues. The CDR3: CASSLGVGRTYEQYF. The CDR3 DNA sequence: TGTGCCAGCAGCTTAGGGGTCGGAAGAACCTACGAGCAGTACTTC.

This chain links TRBV24-1 with TRBJ2-5; D might be TRBD1 (7 bases). Looked up from germline, CDR1 is KGHDR and CDR2 is SFDVKD. V gave up 9 bases and J gave up 4 bases, with 14 bases separating them. The CDR3 spans 13 residues. The CDR3 is CATQPGGGETQYF. The CDR3 DNA reads as TGTGCCACCCAACCAGGGGGAGGAGAGACCCAGTACTTC.

This chain uses TRBV5-1 with TRBJ2-7; TRBD1 matches 9 bases. The CDR3 contains 15 residues. V shed 3 bases, J shed 2 bases, and the junction held 6 bases outside the gene matches. Germline V gives CDR1 SGHRS, CDR2 YFSETQ. CDR3 sequence: CASSYWTGEPYEQYF. In DNA, the CDR3 is TGCGCCAGCAGCTACTGGACAGGGGAGCCCTACGAGCAGTACTTC.